This T cell receptor (beta chain) was retrieved from a study of shared clonotypes between healthy human individuals. Background on the study: Ranging from 18 to 49 in age, donors were two women and three men. The study's findings and limits: Represented diversity (both genetic and exposure-history) was limited by the small number of donors.

Regarding this clone: Its target is unknown.

CDR3 length: 11 amino acids. Germline V gene sequence: CDR1 LGHNT, CDR2 FRNRAP. The ends were cut back, 1 base at V and 6 bases at J, with 3 bases in the middle. The assay was immunoSEQ multiplex PCR, and TCRdb's table has in-frame clones only and misses some. The sample has a few hundred thousand clones; less than 85% are singletons. The V gene is TRBV12-5, the J gene TRBJ1-2; D uncertain. Sequencing input: memory CD4+ T cells sorted from blood. The sample's subset: CD45RA-negative fraction. The receptor comes from a man aged 25 to 40 in good health. CDR3 in DNA: TGTGCTAGTGGTTTGGGGCATGGCTACACCTTC. It codes for CASGLGHGYTF.